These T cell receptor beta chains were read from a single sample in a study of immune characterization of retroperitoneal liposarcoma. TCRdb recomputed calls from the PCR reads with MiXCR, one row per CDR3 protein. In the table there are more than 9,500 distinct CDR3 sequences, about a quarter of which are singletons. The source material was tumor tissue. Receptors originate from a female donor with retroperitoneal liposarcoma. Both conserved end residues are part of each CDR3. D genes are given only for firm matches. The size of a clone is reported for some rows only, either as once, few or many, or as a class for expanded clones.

CARGEFGTDTQYF,TGTGCCAGGGGAGAGTTCGGCACAGATACGCAGTATTTT,TRBV11-2,TRBJ2-3,few,NA
CASSERKGSLYEQYF,TGTGCCAGCAGTGAAAGAAAGGGCAGCCTCTACGAGCAGTACTTC,TRBV6-1,TRBJ2-7,NA,NA
CASSLSAGSLETQYF,TGTGCCAGCAGTTTATCTGCCGGGAGCTTGGAGACCCAGTACTTC,TRBV27,TRBJ2-5,NA,NA
CASSYLPGGGYNEQFF,TGTGCCAGCAGTTACCTGCCAGGTGGTGGTTACAATGAGCAGTTCTTC,TRBV6-6,TRBJ2-1,NA,NA
CASRPTGSKYEQYF,TGTGCCAGCCGACCAACAGGGTCGAAGTACGAGCAGTACTTC,TRBV11-3,TRBJ2-7,NA,NA
CASSLVGLGDNEQFF,TGTGCCAGCAGCTTAGTTGGGCTGGGGGACAATGAGCAGTTCTTC,TRBV11-3,TRBJ2-1,large,NA
CASSEDTGTPSGELFF,TGTGCCAGCAGCGAAGATACCGGGACTCCATCCGGGGAGCTGTTTTTT,TRBV6-1,TRBJ2-2,many,NA
CASSFLRGRLAGENEQYF,TGTGCCAGCAGTTTTCTCAGGGGGCGACTAGCGGGAGAGAATGAGCAGTACTTC,TRBV12-3/TRBV12-4,TRBJ2-5,few,TRBD2
CASISGRLSEQFF,TGTGCCAGCATTTCTGGGAGACTGAGTGAGCAGTTCTTC,TRBV5-3,TRBJ2-1,NA,NA
CASSLFANEQYF,TGTGCCAGCAGCTTATTCGCAAATGAGCAGTACTTC,TRBV11-2,TRBJ2-7,NA,NA
CASRDTHRGRGDYNEQFF,TGTGCCAGCAGAGACACTCATAGGGGGCGGGGGGACTACAATGAGCAGTTCTTC,TRBV6-1,TRBJ2-1,many,NA
CASSFSGLSGLNEQFF,TGTGCCAGCAGTTTTAGCGGACTCTCGGGACTAAATGAGCAGTTCTTC,TRBV12-3/TRBV12-4,TRBJ2-1,large,TRBD2
CASSLEPQGVGTGELFF,TGTGCTAGCAGCTTAGAGCCACAGGGTGTGGGCACCGGGGAGCTGTTTTTT,TRBV7-7,TRBJ2-2,medium-sized,NA
CASSLGLAGEQFF,TGTGCCAGCAGCTTAGGACTAGCTGGCGAGCAGTTCTTC,TRBV11-2,TRBJ2-1,few,TRBD2
CASTQGETQYF,TGTGCCAGCACCCAGGGAGAGACCCAGTACTTC,TRBV6-1,TRBJ2-5,few,NA
CASGPSAKQFF,TGTGCCAGCGGGCCTAGCGCCAAGCAGTTCTTC,TRBV6-1,TRBJ2-1,few,NA
CASSSSSSGTGELFF,TGTGCCAGCAGCTCCTCCTCAAGTGGAACCGGGGAGCTGTTTTTT,TRBV11-1,TRBJ2-2,few,NA
CASSQTGTGTYEQFF,TGTGCCAGCAGTCAAACCGGGACAGGGACCTACGAGCAGTTCTTC,TRBV6-1,TRBJ2-1,medium-sized,TRBD1
CASSRAGPYGYTF,TGTGCCAGCAGCCGCGCGGGTCCCTATGGCTACACCTTC,TRBV7-2,TRBJ1-2,medium-sized,NA
CASSSTGGGSNEQFF,TGTGCCAGCAGCTCTACAGGGGGAGGATCAAATGAGCAGTTCTTC,TRBV11-3,TRBJ2-1,NA,TRBD1